This T cell receptor (beta chain) was sequenced in a study of T cells in Graves' hyperthyroidism and ophthalmopathy. This clonotype was counted only a few times. Amplified regions were TCR beta CDR3 sequences from RNA transcripts. An initial round of RT-PCR targeting the TCR CDR3 relied on the HTBI primer set. TCRdb called the multiplex PCR reads again in MiXCR, with one record for every CDR3 protein. The repertoire holds hundreds of thousands of distinct CDR3 sequences, with about 20% as singletons. The sequenced sample was blood. The clonotype comes from a man aged 25-45 years with Graves' ophthalmopathy.

The CDR3 protein is CASSIQGPTYEQYF. In DNA, the CDR3 is TGTGCCAGCAGTATACAGGGGCCCACCTACGAGCAGTACTTC. This chain uses TRBV28 with TRBJ2-7; 7 bases fit TRBD1. The ends lost 5 bases at V and 2 bases at J; junction bases unmatched: 6. Germline CDR1 MDHEN, CDR2 SYDVKM. CDR3 length: 14 residues.